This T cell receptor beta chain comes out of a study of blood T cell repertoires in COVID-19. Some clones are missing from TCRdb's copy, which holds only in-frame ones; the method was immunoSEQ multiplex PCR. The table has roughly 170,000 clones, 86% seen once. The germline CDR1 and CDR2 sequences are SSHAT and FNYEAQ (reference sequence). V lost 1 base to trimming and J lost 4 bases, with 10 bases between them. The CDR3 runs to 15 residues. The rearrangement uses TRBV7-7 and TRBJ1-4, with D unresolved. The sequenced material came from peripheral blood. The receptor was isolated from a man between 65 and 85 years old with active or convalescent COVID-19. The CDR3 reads CASSLGGSGNEKLFF. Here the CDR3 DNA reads TGTGCCAGCAGCTTAGGAGGGAGTGGTAATGAAAAACTGTTTTTT. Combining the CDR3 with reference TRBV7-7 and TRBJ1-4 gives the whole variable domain GAGVSQSPRYKVTKRGQDVTLRCDPISSHATLYWYQQALGQGPEFLTYFNYEAQPDKSGLPSDRFSAERPEGSISTLTIQRTEQRDSAMYRCASSLGGSGNEKLFFGSGTQLSVL.